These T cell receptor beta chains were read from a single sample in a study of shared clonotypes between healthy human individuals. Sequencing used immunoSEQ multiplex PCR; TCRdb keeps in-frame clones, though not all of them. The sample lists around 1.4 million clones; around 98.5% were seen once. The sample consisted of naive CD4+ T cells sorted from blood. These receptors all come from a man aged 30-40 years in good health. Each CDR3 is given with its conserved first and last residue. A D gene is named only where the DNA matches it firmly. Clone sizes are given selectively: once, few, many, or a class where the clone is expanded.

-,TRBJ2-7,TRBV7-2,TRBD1,TGTGCCAGCAGCACCCCGGACAGGCGCGAGCAGTACTTC,CASSTPDRREQYF
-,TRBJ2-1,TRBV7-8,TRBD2,TGTGCCAGCAGCTCGACAGGGACTAGCGGATATCGTACCTACAATGAGCAGTTCTTC,CASSSTGTSGYRTYNEQFF
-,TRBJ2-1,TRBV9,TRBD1,TGTGCCAGCAGCCCCCTTACAGGGGGCTCCTACAATGAGCAGTTCTTC,CASSPLTGGSYNEQFF
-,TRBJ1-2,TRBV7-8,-,TGTGCCAGCAGCTTAGGGTGGCGGAACTATGGCTACACCTTC,CASSLGWRNYGYTF
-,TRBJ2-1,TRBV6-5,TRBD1,TGTGCCAGCAGCCTCAGGGGGCTCAATGAGCAGTTCTTC,CASSLRGLNEQFF
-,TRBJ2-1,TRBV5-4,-,TGTGCCAGCAGCACCCGGACAGTGGCGGGCAATGAGCAGTTCTTC,CASSTRTVAGNEQFF
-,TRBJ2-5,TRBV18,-,TGTGCCAGCTCACCACAGGGCAGGGATGGAGAGACCCAGTACTTC,CASSPQGRDGETQYF
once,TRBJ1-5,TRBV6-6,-,TGTGCCAGTGAGGGTCCCAATCAGCCCCAGCATTTT,CASEGPNQPQHF
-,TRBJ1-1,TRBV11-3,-,TGTGCCAGCAGCTCGAGGACCGGTACGCAAGCTTTCTTT,CASSSRTGTQAFF
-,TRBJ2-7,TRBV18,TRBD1,TGTGCCAGCTCGGACAGGGGTTACGAGCAGTACTTC,CASSDRGYEQYF
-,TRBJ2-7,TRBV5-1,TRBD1,TGCGCCAGCAGCTACACAGGGGCCTACGAGCAGTACTTC,CASSYTGAYEQYF